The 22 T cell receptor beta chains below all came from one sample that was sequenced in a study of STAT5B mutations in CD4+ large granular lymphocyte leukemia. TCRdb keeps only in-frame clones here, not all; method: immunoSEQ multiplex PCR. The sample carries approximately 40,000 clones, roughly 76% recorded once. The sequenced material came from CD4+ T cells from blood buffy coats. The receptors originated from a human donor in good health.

The CDR3 DNA is TGTGCCAGCAGCTTACTCGGGACAGCTGCCTACGAGCAGTACTTC. Its protein is CASSLLGTAAYEQYF. The chain uses TRBV7-2 and TRBJ2-7; TRBD1 matches at 7 bases. CDR1 is SGHTA and CDR2 is FQGNSA in the germline V gene. The V and J ends lost 2 bases and 2 bases, in that order; junction bases with no gene match: 6. The CDR3 is 15 amino acids.

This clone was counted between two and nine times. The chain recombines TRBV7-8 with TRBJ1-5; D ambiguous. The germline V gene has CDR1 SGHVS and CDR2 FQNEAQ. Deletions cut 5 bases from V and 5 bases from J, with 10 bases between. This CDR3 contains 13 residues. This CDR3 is CASSRNLDQPQHF. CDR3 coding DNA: TGTGCCAGCAGCCGCAACCTTGATCAGCCCCAGCATTTT. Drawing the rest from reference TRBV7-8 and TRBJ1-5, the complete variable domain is GAGVSQSPRYKVAKRGQDVALRCDPISGHVSLFWYQQALGQGPEFLTYFQNEAQLDKSGLPSDRFFAERPEGSVSTLKIQRTQQEDSAVYLCASSRNLDQPQHFGDGTRLSIL.

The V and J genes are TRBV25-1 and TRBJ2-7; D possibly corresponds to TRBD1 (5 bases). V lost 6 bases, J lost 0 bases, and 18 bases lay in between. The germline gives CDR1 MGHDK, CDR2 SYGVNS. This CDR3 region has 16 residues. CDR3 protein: CASSDPSPRGSYEQYF. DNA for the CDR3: TGTGCCAGCAGCGACCCAAGCCCTAGGGGCTCCTACGAGCAGTACTTC.

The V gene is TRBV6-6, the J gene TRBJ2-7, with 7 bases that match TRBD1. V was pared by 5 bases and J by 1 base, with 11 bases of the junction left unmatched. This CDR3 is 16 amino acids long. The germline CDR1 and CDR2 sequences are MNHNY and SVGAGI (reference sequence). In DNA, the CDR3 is TGTGCCAGCAGTATCACTTTCGGGACAGCTTCCTACGAGCAGTACTTC. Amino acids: CASSITFGTASYEQYF.

CDR3 nucleotides: TGTGCCAGCAGCCCCTTACCGGGGCCCAATCAGCCCCAGCATTTT. It yields the protein CASSPLPGPNQPQHF. The chain recombines TRBV7-2 with TRBJ1-5; possibly TRBD1 for D (5 bases). CDR3 size: 15 residues. With 5 bases removed from V and 3 bases from J, the gap between germline ends came to 14 bases. The germline V gene encodes CDR1 SGHTA and CDR2 FQGNSA.

Written as DNA, the CDR3 is TGTGCCAGCAGTGTGCTTCAAGAGACCCAGTACTTC. Its protein product is CASSVLQETQYF. The V call is TRBV2, the J call TRBJ2-5; D uncertain. The V end lost 4 bases, the J end lost 2 bases, and 5 bases lay between the germline ends. Germline lookup yields CDR1 SNHLY and CDR2 FYNNEI. This CDR3 spans 12 amino acids.

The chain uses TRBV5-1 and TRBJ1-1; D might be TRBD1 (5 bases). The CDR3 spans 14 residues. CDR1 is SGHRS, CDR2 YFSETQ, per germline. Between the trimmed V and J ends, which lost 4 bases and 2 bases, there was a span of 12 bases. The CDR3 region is CASSAGLSNTEAFF. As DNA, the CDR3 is TGCGCCAGCAGCGCGGGACTTTCCAACACTGAAGCTTTCTTT.

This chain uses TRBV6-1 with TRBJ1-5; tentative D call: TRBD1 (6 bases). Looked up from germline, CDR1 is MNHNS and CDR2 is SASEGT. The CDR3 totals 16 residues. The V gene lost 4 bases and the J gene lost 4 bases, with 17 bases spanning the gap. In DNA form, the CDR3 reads TGTGCCAGCAGTGGCGGGACAACAAGGGGGAATCAGCCCCAGCATTTT. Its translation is CASSGGTTRGNQPQHF.

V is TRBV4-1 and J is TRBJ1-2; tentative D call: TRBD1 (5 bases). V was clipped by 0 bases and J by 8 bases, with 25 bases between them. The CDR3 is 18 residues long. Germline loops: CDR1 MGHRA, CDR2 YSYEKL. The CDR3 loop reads CASSQDYLGTRMSGGYTF. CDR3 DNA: TGCGCCAGCAGCCAAGATTACCTCGGGACCCGGATGTCGGGCGGCTACACCTTC.

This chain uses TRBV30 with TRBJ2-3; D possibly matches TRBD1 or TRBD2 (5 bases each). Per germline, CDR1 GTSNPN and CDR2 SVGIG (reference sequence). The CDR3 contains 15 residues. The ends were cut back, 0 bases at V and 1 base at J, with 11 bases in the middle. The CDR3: CAWSVRGAGTDTQYF. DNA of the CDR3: TGTGCCTGGAGTGTACGAGGGGCTGGCACAGATACGCAGTATTTT.

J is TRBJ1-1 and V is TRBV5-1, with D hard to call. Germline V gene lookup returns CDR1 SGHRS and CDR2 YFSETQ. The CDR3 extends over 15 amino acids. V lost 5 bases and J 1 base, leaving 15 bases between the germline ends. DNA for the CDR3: TGCGCCAGCAGTACCGAGGACGGCCGGAACACTGAAGCTTTCTTT. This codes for CASSTEDGRNTEAFF.

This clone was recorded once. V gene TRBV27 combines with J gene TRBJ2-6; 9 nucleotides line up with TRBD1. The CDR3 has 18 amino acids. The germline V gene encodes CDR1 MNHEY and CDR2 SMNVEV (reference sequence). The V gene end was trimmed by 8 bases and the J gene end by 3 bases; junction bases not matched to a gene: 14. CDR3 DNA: TGTGCCAGCCTCCGGGACAGGGAGTTAAGTAGTGGGGCCAACGTCCTGACTTTC. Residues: CASLRDRELSSGANVLTF.

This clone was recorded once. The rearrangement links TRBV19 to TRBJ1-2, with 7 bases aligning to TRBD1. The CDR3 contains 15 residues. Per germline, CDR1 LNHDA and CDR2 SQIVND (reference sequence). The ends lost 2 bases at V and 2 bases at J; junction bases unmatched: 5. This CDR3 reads CASSIYGTVNYGYTF. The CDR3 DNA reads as TGTGCCAGTAGTATATACGGGACAGTCAACTATGGCTACACCTTC.

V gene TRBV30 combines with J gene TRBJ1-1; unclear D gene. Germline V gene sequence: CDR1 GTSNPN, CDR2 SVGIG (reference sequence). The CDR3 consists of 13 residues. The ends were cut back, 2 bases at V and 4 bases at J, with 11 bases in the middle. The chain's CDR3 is CAWSREVGTEAFF. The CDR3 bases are TGTGCCTGGAGTCGAGAGGTCGGCACTGAAGCTTTCTTT.

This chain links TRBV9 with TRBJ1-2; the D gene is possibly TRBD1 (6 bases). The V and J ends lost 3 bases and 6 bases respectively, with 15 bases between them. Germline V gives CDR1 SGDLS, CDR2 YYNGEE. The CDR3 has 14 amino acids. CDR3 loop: CASSELSGGHGYTF. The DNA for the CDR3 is TGTGCCAGCAGCGAACTATCGGGGGGGCATGGCTACACCTTC.

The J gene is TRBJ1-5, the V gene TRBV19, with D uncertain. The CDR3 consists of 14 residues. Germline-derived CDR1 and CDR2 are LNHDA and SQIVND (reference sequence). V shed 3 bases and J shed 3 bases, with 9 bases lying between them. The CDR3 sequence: CASSMAGNNQPQHF. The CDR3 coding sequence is TGTGCCAGTAGTATGGCCGGGAACAATCAGCCCCAGCATTTT.

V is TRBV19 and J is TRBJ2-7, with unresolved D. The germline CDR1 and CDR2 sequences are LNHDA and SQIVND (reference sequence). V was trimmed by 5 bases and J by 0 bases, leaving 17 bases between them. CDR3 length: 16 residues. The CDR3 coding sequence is TGTGCCAGTAGTCTAGTTGGGCAGGCACCCTCCTACGAGCAGTACTTC. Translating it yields CASSLVGQAPSYEQYF.

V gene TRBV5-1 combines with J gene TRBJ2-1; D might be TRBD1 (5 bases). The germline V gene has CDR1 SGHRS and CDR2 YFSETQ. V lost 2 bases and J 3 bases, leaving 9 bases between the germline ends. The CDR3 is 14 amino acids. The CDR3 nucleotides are TGCGCCAGCAGCTTCCAGGGTAGCTACAATGAGCAGTTCTTC. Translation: CASSFQGSYNEQFF.

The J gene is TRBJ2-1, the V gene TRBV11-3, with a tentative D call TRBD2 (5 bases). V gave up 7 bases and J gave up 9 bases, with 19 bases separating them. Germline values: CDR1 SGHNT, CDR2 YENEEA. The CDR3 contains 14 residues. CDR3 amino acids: CASTGLLQSAEQFF. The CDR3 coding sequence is TGTGCCAGCACCGGACTCCTCCAAAGCGCTGAGCAGTTCTTC.

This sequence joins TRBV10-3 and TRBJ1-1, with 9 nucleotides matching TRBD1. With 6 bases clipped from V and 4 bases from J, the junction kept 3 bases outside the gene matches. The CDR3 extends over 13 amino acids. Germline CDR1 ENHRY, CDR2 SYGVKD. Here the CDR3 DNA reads TGTGCCATCAGGGACAGGGGTGGCACTGAAGCTTTCTTT. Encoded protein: CAIRDRGGTEAFF.

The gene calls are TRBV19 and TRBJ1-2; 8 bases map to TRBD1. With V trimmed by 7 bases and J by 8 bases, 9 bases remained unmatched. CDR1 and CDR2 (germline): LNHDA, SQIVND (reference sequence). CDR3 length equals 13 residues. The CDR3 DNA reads TGTGCCAGTAATTCCCAGGGGGCGGGAGGCTACACCTTC. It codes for CASNSQGAGGYTF.

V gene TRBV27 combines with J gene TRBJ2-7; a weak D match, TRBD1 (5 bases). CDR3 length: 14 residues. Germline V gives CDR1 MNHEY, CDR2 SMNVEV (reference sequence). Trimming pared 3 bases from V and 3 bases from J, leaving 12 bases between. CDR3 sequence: CASSFGAGRYEQYF. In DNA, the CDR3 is TGTGCCAGCAGTTTTGGGGCAGGGCGCTACGAGCAGTACTTC.